The source of this TCR beta chain is a study of blood T cell repertoires in COVID-19 (dated by TCRdb to 2018 to 2020). Background for the entire study: The collaborator samples originated in the United States, Italy and Spain and spanned the acute and convalescent phases of COVID-19. The repertoires were released in a freely available public database meant as a resource for research on the immune response to SARS-CoV-2. The dataset comprised deeply sampled blood TCRbeta repertoires from subjects exposed to, actively infected with, or recovered from COVID-19. HLA class I and class II types, where available, came from metadata supplied by the sample provider rather than from assay-based typing. Sample metadata almost always included a de-identified subject ID, COVID-19 status, age in years and sex. The material from the prospective study consisted of cDNA or gDNA derived from T cells, B-cell-depleted T cells, or PBMCs. The samples were drawn from two sources: the first 160 participants of the ongoing ImmuneRACE study, and 1,254 subjects contributed by 6 global collaborators.

TCRbeta CDR3 regions were amplified from genomic DNA by means of the immunoSEQ Assay, a bias-controlled multiplex PCR. The authors processed their data as follows. The number of nucleated cells in each sample was estimated by amplification of reference gene primers within the assay. To quantify the absolute abundance of each unique TCRbeta CDR3 rearrangement, sequence reads were collapsed and filtered. Productive Simpson clonality was computed per sample as the square root of Simpson's diversity index over productive rearrangements. TCRdb stores this immuneACCESS table with in-frame sequences only. Part of the clones is absent; in the studies checked, under half of the shortfall reflects unresolved V genes, and no reason is known for the rest. The V and J calls and the clone size are those of that table, but D and trimming were determined from the DNA. This sample holds hundreds of thousands of clones; around 84% were observed only once. The top ten constitute roughly 4.5% of the sample.

Each collaborating institution followed its own protocols to collect whole blood in K2EDTA tubes. For TCRbeta analysis, collaborator samples were shipped as frozen whole blood, as isolated PBMCs, or as DNA extracted from either sample type. Summary of the overall study and its limitations: Clinical and demographic metadata were provided uncurated, with the amount varying by source and participant.

On this clone: The target of this receptor is not known. Per-base quality was not reported, and no clone a single base away is much larger than it.

The TCR comes from a man between 45 and 60 years old with acute or convalescent COVID-19. Sequencing was performed on peripheral blood.

The nucleotide sequence is TGTGCCAGCAGCTGGACCAGGGTGAGGAATGGCTACACCTTC. Translated, this is CASSWTRVRNGYTF. The chain joins TRBV7-9 to TRBJ1-2; TRBD1 is possibly the D segment (5 matching bases). The CDR3 numbers 14 residues from cysteine through phenylalanine. Here the CDR3 DNA is all that survives: 42 bases in frame from base 1. Taken from the germline V gene (reference sequence), the CDR1 and CDR2 loops are SEHNR and FQNEAQ. At the junction V is shortened by 4 bases and J by 6 bases, with 15 bases in between.